This T cell receptor (beta chain) is drawn from a study of cytomegalovirus exposure and HLA in healthy donors. The V and J ends lost 2 bases and 8 bases, in that order; junction bases with no gene match: 1. The CDR3 extends over 13 amino acids. Germline CDR1 and CDR2: SNHLY and FYNNEI. General study findings and limits: Clusters of TCRs from the first cohort tended to co-occur in the 110 or so validation repertoires (as a later analysis found). TCR beta chains numbering about 160 were designated cytomegalovirus-associated.

Libraries were prepared by immunoSEQ multiplex PCR; TCRdb keeps only in-frame clonotypes and omits some of them. The sample holds a few hundred thousand clones, around 88% seen once. About this clone itself: Its antigen is still unknown.

The chain links TRBV2 to TRBJ2-5; 11 nucleotides align to TRBD2. Sequenced sample: PBMCs. The sequence derives from a woman aged 18-29 years in good health and CMV-seronegative. The DNA for the CDR3 is TGTGCCAGCAGTGAACTAGCGGGGGGTACCCAGTACTTC. Amino acids: CASSELAGGTQYF.